The T cell receptor beta chain described here comes from a study of CD8 T cells in ankylosing spondylitis. Whole-study findings and limits: A TCR beta motif of about eight highly homologous variants appeared characteristic of ankylosing spondylitis blood. Reports of some motif variants in reactive arthritis synovial fluid and blood predate this one.

Each CDR3 protein gets one entry after TCRdb re-called the 5' RACE reads with MiXCR. In the table there are hundreds of thousands of distinct CDR3 sequences, roughly a quarter of which are singletons. V shed 2 bases and J shed 2 bases, with 9 bases lying between them. CDR3 size: 14 residues. CDR1 and CDR2 (germline): WSHSY, SAAADI. Comments on this clonotype: What it recognizes is unknown.

Source material: blood, either unsorted or a sorted T cell fraction (not recorded which). The V and J genes are TRBV10-2 and TRBJ1-2, with D possibly matching TRBD1 (5 bases). The source of this sequence is a male donor with ankylosing spondylitis. The CDR3 DNA reads TGCGCCAGCAGTGAGAAAGGGGCGAACTATGGCTACACCTTC. As protein: CASSEKGANYGYTF.